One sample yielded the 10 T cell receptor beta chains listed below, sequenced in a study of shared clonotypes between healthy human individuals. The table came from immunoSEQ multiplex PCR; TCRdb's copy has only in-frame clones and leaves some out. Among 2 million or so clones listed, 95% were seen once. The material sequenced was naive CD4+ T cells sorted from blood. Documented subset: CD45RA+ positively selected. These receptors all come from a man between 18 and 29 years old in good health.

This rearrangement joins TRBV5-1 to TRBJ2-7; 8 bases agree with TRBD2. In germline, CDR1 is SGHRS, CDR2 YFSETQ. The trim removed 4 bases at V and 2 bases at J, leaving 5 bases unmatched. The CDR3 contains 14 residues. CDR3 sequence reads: CASSIGSGTYEQYF. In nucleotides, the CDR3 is TGCGCCAGCAGCATAGGTAGCGGGACCTACGAGCAGTACTTC. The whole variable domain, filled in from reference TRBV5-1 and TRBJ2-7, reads KAGVTQTPRYLIKTRGQQVTLSCSPISGHRSVSWYQQTPGQGLQFLFEYFSETQRNKGNFPGRFSGRQFSNSRSEMNVSTLELGDSALYLCASSIGSGTYEQYFGPGTRLTVT.

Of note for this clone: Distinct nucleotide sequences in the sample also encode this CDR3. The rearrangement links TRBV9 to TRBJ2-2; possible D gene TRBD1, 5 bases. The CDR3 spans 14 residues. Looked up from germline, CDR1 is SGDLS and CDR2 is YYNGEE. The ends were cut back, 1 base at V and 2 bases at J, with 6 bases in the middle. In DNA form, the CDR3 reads TGTGCCAGCAGCGTACAGGGTAACACCGGGGAGCTGTTTTTT. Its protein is CASSVQGNTGELFF.

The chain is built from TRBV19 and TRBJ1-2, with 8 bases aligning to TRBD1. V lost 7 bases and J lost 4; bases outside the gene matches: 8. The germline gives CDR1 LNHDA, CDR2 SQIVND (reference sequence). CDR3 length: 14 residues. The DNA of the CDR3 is TGTGCCAGTACCCCTCGGGACAGGCGCTATGGCTACACCTTC. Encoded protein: CASTPRDRRYGYTF.

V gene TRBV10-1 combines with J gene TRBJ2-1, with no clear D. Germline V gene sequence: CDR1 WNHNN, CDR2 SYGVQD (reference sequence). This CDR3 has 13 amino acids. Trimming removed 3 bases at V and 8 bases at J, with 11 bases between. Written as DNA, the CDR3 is TGCGCCAGCAGTGACCCGCCTGGCCATGAGCAGTTCTTC. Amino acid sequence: CASSDPPGHEQFF.

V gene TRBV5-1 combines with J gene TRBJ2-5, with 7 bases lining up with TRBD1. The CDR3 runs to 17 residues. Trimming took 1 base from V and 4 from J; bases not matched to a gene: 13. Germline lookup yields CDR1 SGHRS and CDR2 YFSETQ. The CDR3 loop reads CASSLFPRGGRGETQYF. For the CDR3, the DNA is TGCGCCAGCAGCTTGTTCCCCCGAGGGGGCCGGGGAGAGACCCAGTACTTC. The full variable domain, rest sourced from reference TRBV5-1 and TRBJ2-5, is KAGVTQTPRYLIKTRGQQVTLSCSPISGHRSVSWYQQTPGQGLQFLFEYFSETQRNKGNFPGRFSGRQFSNSRSEMNVSTLELGDSALYLCASSLFPRGGRGETQYFGPGTRLLVL.

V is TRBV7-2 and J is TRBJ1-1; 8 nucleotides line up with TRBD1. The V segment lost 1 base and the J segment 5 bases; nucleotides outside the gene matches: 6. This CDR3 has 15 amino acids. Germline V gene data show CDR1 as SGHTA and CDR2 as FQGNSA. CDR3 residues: CASSLEQGVRTEAFF. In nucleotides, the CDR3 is TGTGCCAGCAGCTTAGAACAGGGGGTGAGGACTGAAGCTTTCTTT.

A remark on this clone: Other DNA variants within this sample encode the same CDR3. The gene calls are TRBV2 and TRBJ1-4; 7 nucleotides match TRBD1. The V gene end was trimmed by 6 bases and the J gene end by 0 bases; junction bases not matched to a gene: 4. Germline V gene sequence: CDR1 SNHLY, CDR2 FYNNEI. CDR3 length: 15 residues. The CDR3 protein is CASSPQGATNEKLFF. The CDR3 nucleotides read TGTGCCAGCAGCCCGCAGGGGGCAACTAATGAAAAACTGTTTTTT.

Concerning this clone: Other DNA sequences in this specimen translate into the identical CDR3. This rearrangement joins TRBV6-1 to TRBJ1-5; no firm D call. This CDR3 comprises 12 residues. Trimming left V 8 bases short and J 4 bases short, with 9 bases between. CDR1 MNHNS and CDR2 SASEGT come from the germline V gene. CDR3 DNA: TGTGCCAGCTCCGCCGGTAATCAGCCCCAGCATTTT. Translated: CASSAGNQPQHF.

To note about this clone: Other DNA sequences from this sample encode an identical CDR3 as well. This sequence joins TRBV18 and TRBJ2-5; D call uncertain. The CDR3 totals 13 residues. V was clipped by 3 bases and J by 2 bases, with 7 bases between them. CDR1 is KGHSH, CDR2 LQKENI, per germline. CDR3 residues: CASSPSLQETQYF. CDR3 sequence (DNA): TGTGCCAGCTCACCGTCCCTTCAAGAGACCCAGTACTTC.

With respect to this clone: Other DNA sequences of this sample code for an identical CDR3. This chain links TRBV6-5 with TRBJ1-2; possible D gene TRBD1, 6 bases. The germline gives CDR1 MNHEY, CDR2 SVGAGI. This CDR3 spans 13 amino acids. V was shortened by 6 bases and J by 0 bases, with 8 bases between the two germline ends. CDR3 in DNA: TGTGCCAGCAGCAGGGGCCCTAACTATGGCTACACCTTC. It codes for CASSRGPNYGYTF.